The 23 T cell receptor beta chains below come from one sample, sequenced in a study of cytomegalovirus exposure and HLA in healthy donors. Both 60 Vbeta primers and 13 Jbeta primers went into the PCR. Here immunoSEQ multiplex PCR was the method, and the copy in TCRdb shows in-frame clones only, minus some. The sample carries more than 150,000 clones, less than 90% recorded once. The source material was PBMCs. These receptors were collected from a boy between 5 and 17 years old in good health and CMV-seronegative.

This clone was detected once. This chain links TRBV28 with TRBJ2-1, with D hard to call. Trimming removed 6 bases from V and 6 bases from J, with 6 bases in between. Per germline, CDR1 MDHEN and CDR2 SYDVKM. The CDR3 runs 11 residues. CDR3 DNA sequence: TGTGCCAGCAGCCCTAGCAATGAGCAGTTCTTC. It yields the protein CASSPSNEQFF.

The chain couples TRBV9 to TRBJ2-1; 9 nucleotides align to TRBD1. V shed 3 bases and J 4 bases; nucleotides not matched to a gene: 8. This CDR3 region has 16 residues. From germline, CDR1 is SGDLS and CDR2 YYNGEE. The CDR3 DNA reads TGTGCCAGCAGCGAGGGCGGACAGGGGATATACAATGAGCAGTTCTTC. Protein sequence: CASSEGGQGIYNEQFF. Looking up the rest from reference TRBV9 and TRBJ2-1 gives the full variable domain: DSGVTQTPKHLITATGQRVTLRCSPRSGDLSVYWYQQSLDQGLQFLIQYYNGEERAKGNILERFSAQQFPDLHSELNLSSLELGDSALYFCASSEGGQGIYNEQFFGPGTRLTVL.

The table lists this clone with a count of one. V usage is TRBV6-1 and J usage is TRBJ2-2, with D possibly being TRBD1 (6 bases). The CDR3 has 16 amino acids. With 4 bases removed from V and 4 bases from J, the gap between germline ends came to 16 bases. In germline, CDR1 is MNHNS, CDR2 SASEGT. The CDR3 DNA sequence: TGTGCCAGCAGTGCCGTTCCCACAGGGAGCACCGGGGAGCTGTTTTTT. Translated, it gives CASSAVPTGSTGELFF.

The V and J genes are TRBV9 and TRBJ1-4, with D unresolved. The CDR3 spans 15 residues. Germline V gene lookup returns CDR1 SGDLS and CDR2 YYNGEE. V gave up 0 bases and J gave up 2 bases, with 8 bases separating them. CDR3 sequence (DNA): TGTGCCAGCAGCGTAGCGGGTATGACTAATGAAAAACTGTTTTTT. Protein: CASSVAGMTNEKLFF.

The CDR3 is CASSDRGGTDTQYF. For the CDR3, the DNA is TGTGCCAGCAGTGACAGGGGTGGCACAGATACGCAGTATTTT. This rearrangement joins TRBV6-1 to TRBJ2-3; D perhaps matches TRBD1 (6 bases). Trimming removed 3 bases at V and 1 base at J, with 8 bases between. The germline gives CDR1 MNHNS, CDR2 SASEGT. The length of the CDR3 is 14 residues.

This sequence joins TRBV29-1 and TRBJ1-2; weak D call: TRBD1 (6 bases). V was pared by 3 bases and J by 5 bases, with 19 bases between. This CDR3 comprises 15 residues. Germline CDR1 and CDR2: SQVTM and ANQGSEA. The CDR3 spells CSVDKSGRGEYGYTF. CDR3 sequence (DNA): TGCAGCGTTGATAAGTCGGGCAGGGGTGAATATGGCTACACCTTC. Full variable domain (remainder filled in from reference TRBV29-1 and TRBJ1-2): SAVISQKPSRDICQRGTSLTIQCQVDSQVTMMFWYRQQPGQSLTLIATANQGSEATYESGFVIDKFPISRPNLTFSTLTVSNMSPEDSSIYLCSVDKSGRGEYGYTFGSGTRLTVV.

The chain carries TRBV7-9 and TRBJ1-2; 7 bases map to TRBD1. The trim removed 2 bases at V and 6 bases at J, leaving 3 bases unmatched. CDR3 length: 13 amino acids. CDR1 SEHNR and CDR2 FQNEAQ come from the germline V gene (reference sequence). The CDR3 reads CASSLPQGNGYTF. CDR3 nucleotide sequence: TGTGCCAGCAGCTTACCACAGGGGAATGGCTACACCTTC.

The CDR3 DNA reads TGTGCCAGCAGTTGGACAGGGGGCAACTATGGCTACACCTTC. Protein sequence: CASSWTGGNYGYTF. This rearrangement joins TRBV6-5 to TRBJ1-2; 11 bases align to TRBD1. CDR3 length: 14 residues. Trimming took 4 bases from V and 2 from J; bases not matched to a gene: 0. Germline CDR1 is MNHEY and CDR2 is SVGAGI.

The J gene is TRBJ2-2, the V gene TRBV7-2; weak D call: TRBD2 (5 bases). Germline V gene data show CDR1 as SGHTA and CDR2 as FQGNSA. Trimming took off 4 bases at V and 6 bases at J, with 9 bases between the two ends. This CDR3 is built from 13 residues. In DNA form, the CDR3 reads TGTGCCAGCAGCTCTCGGACTGCCGGGGAGCTGTTTTTT. Protein sequence: CASSSRTAGELFF.

This clone was recorded once. The same CDR3 can be traced to other DNA sequences in this sample. The J gene is TRBJ2-1, the V gene TRBV30; TRBD2 matches 8 bases. Germline CDR1 and CDR2: GTSNPN and SVGIG (reference sequence). V dropped 5 bases and J dropped 10; count of bases not matched to a gene: 4. The CDR3 runs 11 residues. The CDR3 here is CAWSGGREQFF. The CDR3 DNA reads as TGTGCCTGGTCCGGCGGGAGGGAGCAGTTCTTC. Based on the CDR3 plus reference TRBV30 and TRBJ2-1, the full variable domain is SQTIHQWPATLVQPVGSPLSLECTVEGTSNPNLYWYRQAAGRGLQLLFYSVGIGQISSEVPQNLSASRPQDRQFILSSKKLLLSDSGFYLCAWSGGREQFFGPGTRLTVL.

V is TRBV11-3 and J is TRBJ2-7, with a tentative D call TRBD1 (5 bases). Looked up from germline, CDR1 is SGHNT and CDR2 is YENEEA. The CDR3 sequence is 16 residues long. Trimming took off 5 bases at V and 0 bases at J, with 17 bases between the two ends. This chain's CDR3 is CASSPGGHLSSYEQYF. The CDR3 coding sequence is TGTGCCAGCAGCCCAGGCGGACACCTCAGCTCCTACGAGCAGTACTTC.

J is TRBJ2-1 and V is TRBV30; 7 nucleotides align to TRBD1. The V and J ends lost 4 bases and 8 bases, in that order; junction bases with no gene match: 17. The germline gives CDR1 GTSNPN, CDR2 SVGIG (reference sequence). The CDR3 length is 16 residues. DNA of the CDR3: TGTGCCTGGAATCGAGGGGGTCAGACAGGGTACGATGAGCAGTTCTTC. Translated: CAWNRGGQTGYDEQFF.

This clone was counted a few times. Additional DNA sequences in this sample encode the identical CDR3. This rearrangement joins TRBV5-1 to TRBJ2-7; TRBD2 agrees at 8 bases. CDR3 length: 14 amino acids. V shed 1 base, J shed 4 bases, and the junction held 4 bases outside the gene matches. The germline V gene has CDR1 SGHRS and CDR2 YFSETQ. For the CDR3, the DNA is TGCGCCAGCAGCTTGACTAGCGGAAGTTACGAGCAGTACTTC. Amino acids: CASSLTSGSYEQYF.

V usage is TRBV27 and J usage is TRBJ1-2; D not certain. The CDR3 contains 13 residues. V was trimmed by 6 bases and J by 2 bases, leaving 10 bases between them. The germline gives CDR1 MNHEY, CDR2 SMNVEV (reference sequence). CDR3 bases: TGTGCCAGCAGGGGCAGCCTCAACTATGGCTACACCTTC. This sequence encodes CASRGSLNYGYTF.

The chain links TRBV11-3 to TRBJ2-1, with 9 positions matching TRBD2. V dropped 6 bases and J dropped 8; count of bases not matched to a gene: 14. Germline V gene sequence: CDR1 SGHNT, CDR2 YENEEA. The CDR3 sequence is 16 residues long. The CDR3 reads CASSRGGGAVIYEQFF. In nucleotides, the CDR3 is TGTGCCAGCAGTCGTGGCGGGGGGGCCGTTATATATGAGCAGTTCTTC.

This sequence joins TRBV6-5 and TRBJ2-1; 8 positions match TRBD2. The CDR3 totals 15 residues. The V segment lost 0 bases and the J segment 7 bases; nucleotides outside the gene matches: 5. Germline V gene data show CDR1 as MNHEY and CDR2 as SVGAGI. This CDR3 reads CASSYSGPGGNEQFF. In DNA, the CDR3 is TGTGCCAGCAGTTACTCGGGCCCGGGAGGGAATGAGCAGTTCTTC.

J is TRBJ2-5 and V is TRBV28; perhaps TRBD1 as D (6 bases). The DNA end lines up better with TRBJ2-7; the J call may be wrong. The CDR3 covers 17 residues. Germline CDR1 and CDR2: MDHEN and SYDVKM. The CDR3 DNA sequence: TGTGCCAGCAGGCGGGTGGAGTTCAGGGGAATAGACTACGAGCAGTACTTC. Translating it yields CASRRVEFRGIDYEQYF.

V gene TRBV9 combines with J gene TRBJ2-3, with 9 bases aligning to TRBD2. V dropped 4 bases and J dropped 6; count of bases not matched to a gene: 12. Germline V CDR1 and CDR2: SGDLS, YYNGEE. The length of the CDR3 is 16 residues. CDR3 residues: CASSTVAGDPFDTQYF. CDR3 DNA: TGTGCCAGCAGCACGGTAGCGGGAGATCCCTTTGATACGCAGTATTTT.

V is TRBV5-4 and J is TRBJ2-2, with 8 bases lining up with TRBD2. Germline lookup yields CDR1 SGHNT and CDR2 YYREEE (reference sequence). CDR3 length: 16 amino acids. Trimming took 4 bases from V and 5 from J; bases not matched to a gene: 10. Here the CDR3 DNA reads TGTGCCAGCAGCAGGTTTAGCGGGGAACTTACCGGGGAGCTGTTTTTT. This encodes CASSRFSGELTGELFF. The whole variable domain, filled in from reference TRBV5-4 and TRBJ2-2, reads ETGVTQSPTHLIKTRGQQVTLRCSSQSGHNTVSWYQQALGQGPQFIFQYYREEENGRGNFPPRFSGLQFPNYSSELNVNALELDDSALYLCASSRFSGELTGELFFGEGSRLTVL.

J is TRBJ2-1 and V is TRBV9, with 7 bases lining up with TRBD1. The V and J ends lost 4 bases and 0 bases, in that order; junction bases with no gene match: 4. Germline V CDR1 and CDR2: SGDLS, YYNGEE. This CDR3 contains 15 residues. In nucleotides, the CDR3 is TGTGCCAGCAGCCCCGACAGGGCCTCCTACAATGAGCAGTTCTTC. It translates to CASSPDRASYNEQFF.

Only a few counts were recorded for this clone. The chain has TRBV2 and TRBJ2-7; TRBD2 matches 8 bases. The junction had 2 bases not matched to a gene; V was cut back by 7 bases and J by 0 bases. The germline CDR1 and CDR2 sequences are SNHLY and FYNNEI. The CDR3 is 13 amino acids. The CDR3 region has the DNA TGTGCCAGCACCAGCGGGAGCTCCTACGAGCAGTACTTC. Amino acid sequence: CASTSGSSYEQYF.

The rearrangement uses TRBV6-4 and TRBJ2-1; maybe TRBD2 (6 bases). The germline V and J ends were trimmed by 6 bases and 5 bases, with 17 bases remaining between them. The germline V gene has CDR1 MRHNA and CDR2 SNTAGT. The CDR3 contains 15 residues. The CDR3 coding sequence is TGTGCCAGCAGGGAGGGTTCTGGGTTACACAATGAGCAGTTCTTC. Residues: CASREGSGLHNEQFF.

The chain is built from TRBV7-3 and TRBJ2-1, with TRBD2 matching over 13 bases. The CDR3 consists of 14 residues. Germline assignment: CDR1 SGHTA and CDR2 FQGTGA. V was clipped by 4 bases and J by 12 bases; unmatched bases: 6. CDR3 in amino acids: CASSSPGLAGRQFF. The CDR3 DNA reads as TGTGCCAGCAGCTCCCCGGGACTAGCGGGAAGGCAGTTCTTC. The complete variable domain, with remaining parts taken from reference TRBV7-3 and TRBJ2-1, reads GAGVSQTPSNKVTEKGKYVELRCDPISGHTALYWYRQSLGQGPEFLIYFQGTGAADDSGLPNDRFFAVRPEGSVSTLKIQRTERGDSAVYLCASSSPGLAGRQFFGPGTRLTVL.